The entry below describes one TCR beta chain. The record originates from a study of control samples from healthy donors and cancer patients. The repertoire was sequenced with immunoSEQ multiplex PCR; TCRdb's copy has only in-frame clones and lacks some. The sample totals about 190,000 clones. Per the germline V gene, CDR1 is SGHRS and CDR2 is YFSETQ. The CDR3 loop spans 13 amino acids. Deletions cut 7 bases from V and 5 bases from J, with 15 bases between. The TCR comes from a woman aged 25 to 39 in good health. Sequencing was done on a sample of blood. The V and J genes are TRBV5-1 and TRBJ1-1; D is perhaps TRBD1 (5 bases). CDR3 region: CASGSGEGTEAFF. The CDR3 coding sequence is TGCGCCAGCGGGTCGGGGGAAGGGACTGAAGCTTTCTTT.